This is a list of T cell receptor beta chains from one sample in a study of T cell repertoires in ileal Crohn's disease. The data were produced by immunoSEQ multiplex PCR, yet TCRdb's version contains in-frame clones alone and is incomplete. Among about 8,400 clones listed, just over 75% were seen once. The sequencing sample was made of ileal tissue. Source of these receptors: an adult with Crohn's disease. The CDR3 runs from the conserved cysteine through the conserved F or W. Fields, in order: J gene, V gene, D gene, CDR3 length, clone size, CDR3 protein, CDR3 DNA. A D gene is named only where the DNA matches it firmly. Clone size, where shown, is once, few, many, or a class for clones that have expanded.

j_call: TRBJ1-1; v_call: TRBV5-1; d_call: .; cdr3_length: 14; clone_size: few; cdr3_aa: CASSFTLNAVEAFF; cdr3_nt: TGCGCCAGCAGCTTTACCCTTAATGCGGTTGAAGCTTTCTTT
j_call: TRBJ1-2; v_call: TRBV18; d_call: TRBD1; cdr3_length: 13; clone_size: .; cdr3_aa: CASSTGQNYGYTF; cdr3_nt: TGTGCCAGCTCAACGGGACAGAACTATGGCTACACCTTC
j_call: TRBJ2-2; v_call: TRBV5-1; d_call: .; cdr3_length: 12; clone_size: .; cdr3_aa: CASTSPGGELFF; cdr3_nt: TGCGCCAGCACTTCCCCCGGGGGGGAGCTGTTTTTT
j_call: TRBJ2-2; v_call: TRBV7-6; d_call: TRBD1; cdr3_length: 19; clone_size: .; cdr3_aa: CASSLAPPGTGGGTGELFF; cdr3_nt: TGTGCCAGCAGCTTAGCTCCCCCCGGGACAGGGGGAGGGACCGGGGAGCTGTTTTTT
j_call: TRBJ2-2; v_call: TRBV11-2; d_call: .; cdr3_length: 15; clone_size: .; cdr3_aa: CASSSPGHPTGELFF; cdr3_nt: TGTGCCAGCAGCTCACCGGGACATCCCACCGGGGAGCTGTTTTTT
j_call: TRBJ1-2; v_call: TRBV19; d_call: .; cdr3_length: 14; clone_size: few; cdr3_aa: CASSWGGSHYGYTF; cdr3_nt: TGTGCCAGTAGTTGGGGAGGGTCCCATTATGGCTACACCTTC
j_call: TRBJ1-2; v_call: TRBV10-3; d_call: .; cdr3_length: 14; clone_size: few; cdr3_aa: CAISEGGYNYGYTF; cdr3_nt: TGTGCCATCAGTGAAGGCGGATATAACTATGGCTACACCTTC
j_call: TRBJ2-5; v_call: TRBV9; d_call: TRBD2; cdr3_length: 15; clone_size: .; cdr3_aa: CASSVGLAAQETQYF; cdr3_nt: TGTGCCAGCAGCGTAGGACTAGCGGCACAAGAGACCCAGTACTTC
j_call: TRBJ2-7; v_call: TRBV9; d_call: TRBD2; cdr3_length: 14; clone_size: .; cdr3_aa: CADWGRGAYYEQYF; cdr3_nt: TGTGCCGACTGGGGGCGGGGGGCCTACTACGAGCAGTACTTC
j_call: TRBJ1-1; v_call: TRBV6-5; d_call: .; cdr3_length: 14; clone_size: few; cdr3_aa: CASRLIGVNTEAFF; cdr3_nt: TGTGCCAGCCGGTTGATCGGGGTCAACACTGAAGCTTTCTTT
j_call: TRBJ2-7; v_call: TRBV6-1; d_call: .; cdr3_length: 12; clone_size: .; cdr3_aa: CASRLSTYEQYF; cdr3_nt: TGTGCCAGCAGACTGTCGACCTACGAGCAGTACTTC
j_call: TRBJ1-4; v_call: TRBV11-2; d_call: TRBD1; cdr3_length: 15; clone_size: .; cdr3_aa: CASSSGQGSNEKLFF; cdr3_nt: TGTGCCAGCAGCTCGGGACAGGGGAGTAATGAAAAACTGTTTTTT
j_call: TRBJ1-1; v_call: TRBV7-7; d_call: .; cdr3_length: 13; clone_size: .; cdr3_aa: CASSLGPDTEAFF; cdr3_nt: TGTGCCAGCAGCCTAGGTCCGGACACTGAAGCTTTCTTT
j_call: TRBJ1-6; v_call: TRBV11-2; d_call: .; cdr3_length: 15; clone_size: .; cdr3_aa: CASSPLARVGSPLHF; cdr3_nt: TGTGCCAGCAGCCCCCTGGCCAGGGTGGGTTCACCCCTCCACTTT
j_call: TRBJ1-4; v_call: TRBV27; d_call: TRBD1; cdr3_length: 16; clone_size: .; cdr3_aa: CASRLYRGSKDEKLFF; cdr3_nt: TGTGCCAGCAGACTTTACAGGGGAAGTAAGGATGAAAAACTGTTTTTT